The clone carrying this T cell receptor beta chain was seen a handful of times. Its antigen is not identified. The data stem from a study of T cell repertoires in cytomegalovirus infection. Study-wide context: Based on public TCR beta signatures, there were indications of CMV infection and of a matching HLA type.

TCRdb reprocessed the reads with MiXCR, giving one entry per CDR3 protein. The table has 450,000 to 650,000 distinct CDR3 sequences, roughly 42% seen once; the top ten hold about half. Study results and caveats: HLA-C-restricted, CMV-specific TCR beta clonotypes were dominant ex vivo.

The J segment lost 5 bases and the V segment lost 3 bases, leaving 7 bases of the junction unmatched. Germline lookup yields CDR1 SGHTA and CDR2 FQGNSA. CDR3 size: 15 residues. This chain links TRBV7-2 with TRBJ2-3, with 8 bases that match TRBD2. This sample comprised cultured PBMCs, obtained from culture after CMV antigen stimulation. This clonotype was obtained from a human donor in good health (CMV status not recorded). Some clones in this sample may be carry-over from other donors' samples. The CDR3 sequence: CASSLAGGGGDTQYF. The CDR3, as DNA: TGTGCCAGCAGCTTGGCGGGGGGAGGAGGAGATACGCAGTATTTT.